This TCR beta chain was sequenced in a study of graft-versus-host responses after intestinal transplantation. Study in general: All recipients got anti-thymocyte globulin induction, then tacrolimus and steroids for approximately 3 years.

Produced via immunoSEQ multiplex PCR; TCRdb's table is partial and in-frame only. The sample has some 120,000 clones, roughly 92% seen once. CDR3 length equals 15 residues. Trimming took 5 bases from V and 3 from J; bases not matched to a gene: 5. Germline loops: CDR1 SEHNR, CDR2 FQNEAQ (reference sequence). As to this clone: Its cognate antigen is unknown.

The specimen comprised unstimulated CD4+ T cells sorted from spleen or lymph node cells, sampled before transplant. The source is a human donor who was the organ donor for an intestinal transplant. The rearrangement links TRBV7-9 to TRBJ2-7; TRBD2 matches at 12 bases. The CDR3 region is CASSRTSGRNYEQYF. The CDR3 DNA reads as TGTGCCAGCAGCCGTACTAGCGGGAGGAACTACGAGCAGTACTTC.